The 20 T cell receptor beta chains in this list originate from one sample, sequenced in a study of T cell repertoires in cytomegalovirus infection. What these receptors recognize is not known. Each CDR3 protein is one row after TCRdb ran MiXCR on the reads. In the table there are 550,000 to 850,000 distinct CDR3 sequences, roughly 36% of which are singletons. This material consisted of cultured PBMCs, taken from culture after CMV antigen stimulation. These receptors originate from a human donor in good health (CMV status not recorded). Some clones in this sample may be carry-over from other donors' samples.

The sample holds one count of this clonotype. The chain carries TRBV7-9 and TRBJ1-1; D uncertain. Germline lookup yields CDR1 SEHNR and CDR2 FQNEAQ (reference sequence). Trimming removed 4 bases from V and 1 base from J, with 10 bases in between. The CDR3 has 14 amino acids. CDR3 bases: TGTGCCAGCAGCTCACGGGTCTCGAACACTGAAGCTTTCTTT. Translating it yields CASSSRVSNTEAFF. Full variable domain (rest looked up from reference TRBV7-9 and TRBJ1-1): DTGVSQNPRHKITKRGQNVTFRCDPISEHNRLYWYRQTLGQGPEFLTYFQNEAQLEKSRLLSDRFSAERPKGSFSTLEIQRTEQGDSAMYLCASSSRVSNTEAFFGQGTRLTVV.

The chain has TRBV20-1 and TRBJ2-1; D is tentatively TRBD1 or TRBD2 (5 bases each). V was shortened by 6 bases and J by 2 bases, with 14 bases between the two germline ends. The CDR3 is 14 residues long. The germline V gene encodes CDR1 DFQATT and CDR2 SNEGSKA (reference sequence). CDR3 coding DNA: TGCAGTGCCCTATTACCGGGACCCTACAATGAGCAGTTCTTC. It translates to CSALLPGPYNEQFF.

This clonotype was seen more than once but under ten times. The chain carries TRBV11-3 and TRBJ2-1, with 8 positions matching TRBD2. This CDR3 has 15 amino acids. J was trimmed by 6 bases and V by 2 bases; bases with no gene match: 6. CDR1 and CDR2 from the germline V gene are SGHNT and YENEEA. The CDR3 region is CASSLRLAGLNEQFF. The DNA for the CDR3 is TGTGCCAGCAGCTTACGGCTAGCGGGCCTCAATGAGCAGTTCTTC.

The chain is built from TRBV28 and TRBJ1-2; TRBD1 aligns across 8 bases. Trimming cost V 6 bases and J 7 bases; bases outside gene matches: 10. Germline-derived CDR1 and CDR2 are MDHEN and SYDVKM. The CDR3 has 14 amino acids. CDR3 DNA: TGTGCCAGCAGACTACAGGGGGGACACGGTGGCTACACCTTC. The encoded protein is CASRLQGGHGGYTF.

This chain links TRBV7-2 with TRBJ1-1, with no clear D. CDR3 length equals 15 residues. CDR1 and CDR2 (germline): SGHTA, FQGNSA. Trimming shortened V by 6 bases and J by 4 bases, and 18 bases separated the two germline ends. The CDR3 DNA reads TGTGCCAGCAGTCGCTCTGGGGAGGGTGGCACTGAAGCTTTCTTT. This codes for CASSRSGEGGTEAFF.

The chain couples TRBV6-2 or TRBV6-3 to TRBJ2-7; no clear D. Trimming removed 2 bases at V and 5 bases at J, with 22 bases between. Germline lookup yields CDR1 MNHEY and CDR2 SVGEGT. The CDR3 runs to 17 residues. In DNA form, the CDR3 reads TGTGCCAGCAGTTACGACCTTCTGGTGACGGAGTGGGACGAGCAGTACTTC. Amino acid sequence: CASSYDLLVTEWDEQYF.

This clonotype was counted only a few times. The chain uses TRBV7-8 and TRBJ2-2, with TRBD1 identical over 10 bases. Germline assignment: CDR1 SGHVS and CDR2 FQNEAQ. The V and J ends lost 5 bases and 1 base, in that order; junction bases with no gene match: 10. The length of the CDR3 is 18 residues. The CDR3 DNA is TGTGCCAGCAGCGGGGCGGGGACAGGGGCCCTGAACACCGGGGAGCTGTTTTTT. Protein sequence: CASSGAGTGALNTGELFF.

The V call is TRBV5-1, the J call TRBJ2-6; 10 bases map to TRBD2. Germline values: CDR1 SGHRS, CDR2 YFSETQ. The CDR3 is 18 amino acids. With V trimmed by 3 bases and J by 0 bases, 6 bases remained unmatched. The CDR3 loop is CASSWHSGRPSGANVLTF. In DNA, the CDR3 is TGCGCCAGCAGCTGGCATAGCGGGAGGCCCTCTGGGGCCAACGTCCTGACTTTC. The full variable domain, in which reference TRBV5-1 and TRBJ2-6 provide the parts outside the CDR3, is KAGVTQTPRYLIKTRGQQVTLSCSPISGHRSVSWYQQTPGQGLQFLFEYFSETQRNKGNFPGRFSGRQFSNSRSEMNVSTLELGDSALYLCASSWHSGRPSGANVLTFGAGSRLTVL.

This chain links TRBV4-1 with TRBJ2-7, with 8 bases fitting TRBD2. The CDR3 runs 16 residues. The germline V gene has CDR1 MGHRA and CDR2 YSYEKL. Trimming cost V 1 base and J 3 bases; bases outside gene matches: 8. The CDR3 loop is CASSQGRGRGDYEQYF. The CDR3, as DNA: TGCGCCAGCAGCCAAGGGCGAGGGCGGGGGGACTACGAGCAGTACTTC.

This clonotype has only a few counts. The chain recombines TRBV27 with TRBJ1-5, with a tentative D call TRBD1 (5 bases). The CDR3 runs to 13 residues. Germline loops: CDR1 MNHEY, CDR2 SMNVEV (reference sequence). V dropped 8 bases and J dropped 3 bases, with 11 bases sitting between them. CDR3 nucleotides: TGTGCCAGCCGAGGAGGGGTCAATCAGCCCCAGCATTTT. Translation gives CASRGGVNQPQHF.

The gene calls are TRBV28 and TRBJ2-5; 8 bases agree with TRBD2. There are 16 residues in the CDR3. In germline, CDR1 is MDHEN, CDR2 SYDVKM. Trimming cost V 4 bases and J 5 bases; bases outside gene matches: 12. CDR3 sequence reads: CASSSTWDSGVETQYF. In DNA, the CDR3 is TGTGCCAGCAGTTCGACTTGGGATAGCGGGGTCGAGACCCAGTACTTC.

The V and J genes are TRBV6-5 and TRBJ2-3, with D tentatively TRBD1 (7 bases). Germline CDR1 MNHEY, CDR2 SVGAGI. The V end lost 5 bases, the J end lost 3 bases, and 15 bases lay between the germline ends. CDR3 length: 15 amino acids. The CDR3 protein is CASSKGGQSTDTQYF. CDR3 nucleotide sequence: TGTGCCAGCAGTAAGGGGGGACAGAGTACAGATACGCAGTATTTT.

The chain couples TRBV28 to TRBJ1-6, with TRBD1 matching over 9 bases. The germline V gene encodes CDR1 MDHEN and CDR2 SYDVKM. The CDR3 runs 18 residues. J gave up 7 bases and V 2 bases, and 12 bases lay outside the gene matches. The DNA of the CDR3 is TGTGCCAGCAGTTTACCCACGGGGACAGGGTCTTACAATTCACCCCTCCACTTT. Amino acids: CASSLPTGTGSYNSPLHF.

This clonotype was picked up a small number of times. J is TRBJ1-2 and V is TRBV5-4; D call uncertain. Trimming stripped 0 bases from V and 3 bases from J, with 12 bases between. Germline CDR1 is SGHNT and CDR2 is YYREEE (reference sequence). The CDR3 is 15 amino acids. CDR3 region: CASSLEMVLDYGYTF. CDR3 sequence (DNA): TGTGCCAGCAGCTTGGAAATGGTACTTGACTATGGCTACACCTTC. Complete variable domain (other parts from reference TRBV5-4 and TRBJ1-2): ETGVTQSPTHLIKTRGQQVTLRCSSQSGHNTVSWYQQALGQGPQFIFQYYREEENGRGNFPPRFSGLQFPNYSSELNVNALELDDSALYLCASSLEMVLDYGYTFGSGTRLTVV.

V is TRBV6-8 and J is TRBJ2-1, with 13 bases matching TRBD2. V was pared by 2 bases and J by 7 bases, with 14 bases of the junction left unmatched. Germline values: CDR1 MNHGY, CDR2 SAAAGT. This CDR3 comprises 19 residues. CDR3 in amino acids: CASSYPRSGLAGDRNEQFF. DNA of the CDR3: TGTGCCAGCAGTTACCCCCGCAGCGGACTAGCGGGAGATAGGAATGAGCAGTTCTTC.

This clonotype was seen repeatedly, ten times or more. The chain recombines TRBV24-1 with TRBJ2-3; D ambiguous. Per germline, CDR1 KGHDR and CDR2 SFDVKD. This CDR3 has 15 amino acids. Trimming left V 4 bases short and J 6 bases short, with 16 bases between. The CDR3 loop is CATSDPRTGVDTQYF. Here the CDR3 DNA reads TGTGCCACCAGTGACCCACGGACCGGAGTGGATACGCAGTATTTT.

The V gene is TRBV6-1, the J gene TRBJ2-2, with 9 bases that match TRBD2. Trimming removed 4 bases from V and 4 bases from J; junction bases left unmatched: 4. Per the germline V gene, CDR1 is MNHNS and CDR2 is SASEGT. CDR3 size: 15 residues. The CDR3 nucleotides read TGTGCCAGCAGTGTAGCGGGAGCAGGCACCGGGGAGCTGTTTTTT. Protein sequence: CASSVAGAGTGELFF.

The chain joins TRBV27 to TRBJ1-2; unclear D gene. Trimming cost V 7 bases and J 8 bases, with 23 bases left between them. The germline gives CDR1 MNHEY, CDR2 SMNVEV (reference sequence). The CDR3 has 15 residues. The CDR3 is CASNAAGSPSRGYTF. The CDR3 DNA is TGTGCCAGCAATGCTGCCGGGTCACCTTCTCGGGGCTACACCTTC.

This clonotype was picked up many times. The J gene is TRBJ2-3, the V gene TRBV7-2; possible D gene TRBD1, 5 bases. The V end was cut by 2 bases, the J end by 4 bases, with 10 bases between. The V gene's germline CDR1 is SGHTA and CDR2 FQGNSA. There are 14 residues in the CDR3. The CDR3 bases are TGTGCCAGCAGCTTATGGGGCAACTCAGATACGCAGTATTTT. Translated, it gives CASSLWGNSDTQYF.

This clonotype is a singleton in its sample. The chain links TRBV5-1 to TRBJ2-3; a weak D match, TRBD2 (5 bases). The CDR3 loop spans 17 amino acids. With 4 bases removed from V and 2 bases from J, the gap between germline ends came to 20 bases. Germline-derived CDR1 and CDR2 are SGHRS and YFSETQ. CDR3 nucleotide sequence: TGCGCCAGCAGCACTGCCTCGGGGTCGAGGAACACAGATACGCAGTATTTT. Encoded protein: CASSTASGSRNTDTQYF. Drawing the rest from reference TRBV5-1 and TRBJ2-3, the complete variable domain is KAGVTQTPRYLIKTRGQQVTLSCSPISGHRSVSWYQQTPGQGLQFLFEYFSETQRNKGNFPGRFSGRQFSNSRSEMNVSTLELGDSALYLCASSTASGSRNTDTQYFGPGTRLTVL.